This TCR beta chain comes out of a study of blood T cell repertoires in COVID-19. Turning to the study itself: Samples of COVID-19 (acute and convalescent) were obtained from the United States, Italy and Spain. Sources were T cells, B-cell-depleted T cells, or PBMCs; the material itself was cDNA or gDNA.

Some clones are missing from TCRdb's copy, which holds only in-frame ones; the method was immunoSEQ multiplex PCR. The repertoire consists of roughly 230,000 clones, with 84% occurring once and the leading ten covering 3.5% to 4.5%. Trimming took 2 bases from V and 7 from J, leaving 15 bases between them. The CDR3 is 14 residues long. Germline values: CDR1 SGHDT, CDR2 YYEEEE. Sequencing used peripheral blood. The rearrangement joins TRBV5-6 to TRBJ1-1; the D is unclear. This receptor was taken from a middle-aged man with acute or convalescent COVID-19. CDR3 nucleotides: TGTGCCAGCAGCTTAAATGGAGGCGCATATGAAGCTTTCTTT. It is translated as CASSLNGGAYEAFF. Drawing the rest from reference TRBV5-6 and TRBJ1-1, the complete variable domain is DAGVTQSPTHLIKTRGQQVTLRCSPKSGHDTVSWYQQALGQGPQFIFQYYEEEERQRGNFPDRFSGHQFPNYSSELNVNALLLGDSALYLCASSLNGGAYEAFFGQGTRLTVV.